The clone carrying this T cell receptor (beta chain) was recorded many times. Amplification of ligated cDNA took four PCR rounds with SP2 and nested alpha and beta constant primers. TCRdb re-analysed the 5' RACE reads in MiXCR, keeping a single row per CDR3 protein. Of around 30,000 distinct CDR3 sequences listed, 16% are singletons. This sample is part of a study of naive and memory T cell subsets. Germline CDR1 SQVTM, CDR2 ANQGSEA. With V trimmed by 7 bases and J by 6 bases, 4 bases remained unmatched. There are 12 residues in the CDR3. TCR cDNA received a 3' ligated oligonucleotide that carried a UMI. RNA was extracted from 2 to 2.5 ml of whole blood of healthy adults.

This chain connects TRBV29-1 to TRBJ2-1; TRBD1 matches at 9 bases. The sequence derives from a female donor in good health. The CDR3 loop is CSGQTGGNEQFF. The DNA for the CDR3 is TGCAGCGGTCAGACAGGGGGCAATGAGCAGTTCTTC.